The 29 T cell receptor beta chains below come from one sample, sequenced in a study of T cells in Graves' hyperthyroidism and ophthalmopathy. Amplified TCR beta CDR3 regions derived from RNA transcripts. During a first-round RT-PCR of the TCR CDR3, the HTBI primer set was used. TCRdb re-derived calls from the multiplex PCR reads in MiXCR, one entry per CDR3 protein. The sample carries 370,000 or so distinct CDR3 sequences, approximately 25% recorded once. Sequenced material: blood. The receptors come from a man aged 45 to 65 with Graves' hyperthyroidism.

This clonotype appeared many times. The chain links TRBV3-1 to TRBJ1-1, with no clear D. The V gene lost 0 bases and the J gene lost 4 bases, with 6 bases spanning the gap. The CDR3 is 13 residues long. The germline CDR1 and CDR2 sequences are LGHDT and YNNKEL (reference sequence). The CDR3 sequence: CASSQEGITEAFF. As DNA, the CDR3 is TGTGCCAGCAGCCAAGAGGGGATCACTGAAGCTTTCTTT.

The chain carries TRBV3-1 and TRBJ1-2, with D unresolved. Germline V gene data show CDR1 as LGHDT and CDR2 as YNNKEL (reference sequence). CDR3 length equals 11 residues. Between the trimmed V and J ends, which lost 3 bases and 6 bases, there was a span of 5 bases. The CDR3 DNA reads TGTGCCAGCAGCCAGATGCATGGCTACACCTTC. It encodes CASSQMHGYTF.

This clonotype was recorded at least ten times. V usage is TRBV28 and J usage is TRBJ1-5; no firm D call. The CDR3 is made up of 16 amino acids. V lost 1 base and J 4 bases, leaving 14 bases between the germline ends. CDR1 is MDHEN and CDR2 is SYDVKM in the germline V gene. CDR3 nucleotides: TGTGCCAGCAGTTTATTGGCCCGGCTGGGAAATCAGCCCCAGCATTTT. Translating it yields CASSLLARLGNQPQHF. Based on the CDR3 plus reference TRBV28 and TRBJ1-5, the full variable domain is DVKVTQSSRYLVKRTGEKVFLECVQDMDHENMFWYRQDPGLGLRLIYFSYDVKMKEKGDIPEGYSVSREKKERFSLILESASTNQTSMYLCASSLLARLGNQPQHFGDGTRLSIL.

This clonotype was detected a few times. The chain is built from TRBV24-1 and TRBJ2-6; 7 bases line up with TRBD1. The CDR3 spans 17 residues. Unmatched junction bases numbered 5, after V lost 4 bases and J lost 0 bases. Looked up from germline, CDR1 is KGHDR and CDR2 is SFDVKD. CDR3 nucleotides: TGTGCCACCAGTGACGGAACAGGGGACTCTGGGGCCAACGTCCTGACTTTC. Residues: CATSDGTGDSGANVLTF.

The V and J genes are TRBV12-3 or TRBV12-4 and TRBJ2-3; 9 nucleotides agree with TRBD2. The CDR3 sequence is 14 residues long. The V gene end was trimmed by 2 bases and the J gene end by 9 bases; junction bases not matched to a gene: 6. The CDR3 spells CASSLRREGKTQYF. The CDR3 DNA is TGTGCCAGCAGTTTAAGGCGGGAGGGGAAGACGCAGTATTTT.

The J gene is TRBJ2-1, the V gene TRBV30, with TRBD2 matching 8 bases. This CDR3 spans 14 amino acids. Losses at the gene ends were 0 bases for V and 7 bases for J; bases not matched to a gene: 5. Germline values: CDR1 GTSNPN, CDR2 SVGIG (reference sequence). The CDR3 DNA reads TGTGCCTGGAGTGTCTCCGCTAGCGGGAATGAGCAGTTCTTC. Its translation is CAWSVSASGNEQFF.

The J gene is TRBJ2-1, the V gene TRBV5-1, with D possibly matching TRBD1 (5 bases). The CDR3 contains 13 residues. Germline assignment: CDR1 SGHRS and CDR2 YFSETQ. Trimming took 4 bases from V and 10 from J, leaving 15 bases between them. The CDR3 DNA reads TGCGCCAGCAGCCCGGACACGCTCACGGAGCAGTTCTTC. It translates to CASSPDTLTEQFF.

V is TRBV15 and J is TRBJ2-7; no clear D. This CDR3 has 15 residues. The V gene lost 0 bases and the J gene lost 2 bases, with 11 bases spanning the gap. Germline V CDR1 and CDR2: LNHNV, YYDKDF (reference sequence). CDR3 DNA sequence: TGTGCCACCAGCAGAGATCTGGGTCTTGCCTACGAGCAGTACTTC. This codes for CATSRDLGLAYEQYF.

Here the CDR3 DNA reads TGTGCCATCAGTGGGTGGACAGGCTACACCGGGGAGCTGTTTTTT. This codes for CAISGWTGYTGELFF. The chain couples TRBV10-3 to TRBJ2-2; 7 bases agree with TRBD1. With V trimmed by 4 bases and J by 3 bases, 5 bases remained unmatched. The germline V gene has CDR1 ENHRY and CDR2 SYGVKD. The CDR3 has 15 amino acids.

In its sample, this clonotype was seen once. V usage is TRBV7-3 and J usage is TRBJ1-6, with D unresolved. Germline values: CDR1 SGHTA, CDR2 FQGTGA. Trimming pared 6 bases from V and 12 bases from J, leaving 6 bases between. The CDR3 sequence is 10 residues long. This chain's CDR3 is CASRHGPLHF. CDR3 DNA sequence: TGTGCCAGCAGACACGGACCCCTCCACTTT.

The rearrangement uses TRBV12-5 and TRBJ2-7; D might be TRBD1 or TRBD2, each matching 7 bases. The CDR3 loop spans 20 amino acids. In germline, CDR1 is LGHNT, CDR2 FRNRAP. The germline V and J ends were trimmed by 7 bases and 3 bases, with 34 bases remaining between them. The CDR3 protein is CASATQWVQGSSGGGYEQYF. CDR3 sequence (DNA): TGTGCTAGTGCAACACAATGGGTACAGGGGTCTAGCGGAGGGGGCTACGAGCAGTACTTC. Combining the CDR3 with reference TRBV12-5 and TRBJ2-7 gives the whole variable domain DARVTQTPRHKVTEMGQEVTMRCQPILGHNTVFWYRQTMMQGLELLAYFRNRAPLDDSGMPKDRFSAEMPDATLATLKIQPSEPRDSAVYFCASATQWVQGSSGGGYEQYFGPGTRLTVT.

This clonotype was seen at least ten times. The rearrangement joins TRBV28 to TRBJ2-6; possible D gene TRBD2, 5 bases. Germline V gene data show CDR1 as MDHEN and CDR2 as SYDVKM. The CDR3 covers 19 residues. V was shortened by 6 bases and J by 0 bases, with 21 bases between the two germline ends. CDR3 loop: CASSPAVLGEISGANVLTF. The CDR3 bases are TGTGCCAGCAGCCCCGCGGTGTTGGGAGAGATCTCTGGGGCCAACGTCCTGACTTTC.

This clonotype has more than one count but fewer than ten. The chain employs TRBV9 and TRBJ2-7; 7 nucleotides align to TRBD2. V trimming: 3 bases; J trimming: 0 bases; junction bases outside the gene matches: 6. The CDR3 is made up of 15 amino acids. Germline V gives CDR1 SGDLS, CDR2 YYNGEE. Here the CDR3 DNA reads TGTGCCAGCAGCGGCGGACTAGGCAGCTCCTACGAGCAGTACTTC. Encoded protein: CASSGGLGSSYEQYF.

The chain carries TRBV4-1 and TRBJ2-5; D ambiguous. Trimming removed 0 bases at V and 3 bases at J, with 5 bases between. The CDR3 runs 13 residues. Per germline, CDR1 MGHRA and CDR2 YSYEKL. Written as DNA, the CDR3 is TGCGCCAGCAGCCAAGATGATAAAGAGACCCAGTACTTC. Its protein is CASSQDDKETQYF.

The J gene is TRBJ2-7, the V gene TRBV24-1, with D possibly TRBD2 on 5 matching bases. Looked up from germline, CDR1 is KGHDR and CDR2 is SFDVKD. The V end lost 1 base, the J end lost 6 bases, and 24 bases lay between the germline ends. CDR3 size: 18 residues. DNA of the CDR3: TGTGCCACCAGTGATTTAGATCGCGGGTCGGTCTTTTCGATCGAGCAGTACTTC. Amino acids: CATSDLDRGSVFSIEQYF.

Only a few counts were recorded for this clonotype. The chain uses TRBV27 and TRBJ1-6; D unclear. V lost 1 base, J lost 6 bases, and 7 bases lay in between. The CDR3 loop spans 14 amino acids. Germline CDR1 is MNHEY and CDR2 is SMNVEV (reference sequence). DNA for the CDR3: TGTGCCAGCAGTTTATGGGCAATTAATTCACCCCTCCACTTT. It yields the protein CASSLWAINSPLHF.

In DNA, the CDR3 is TGTGCCAGCAGCCAAGATACGTTCGGGGGCTCCTACAATGAGCAGTTCTTC. It specifies CASSQDTFGGSYNEQFF. V and J are TRBV3-1 and TRBJ2-1, with D possibly TRBD2 on 6 matching bases. The CDR3 runs to 17 residues. V was pared by 0 bases and J by 0 bases, with 12 bases between. Germline V gene sequence: CDR1 LGHDT, CDR2 YNNKEL (reference sequence).

The count of this clonotype is one. The chain recombines TRBV2 with TRBJ2-1; D gene unclear. V gave up 4 bases and J gave up 12 bases, with 10 bases separating them. The germline V gene encodes CDR1 SNHLY and CDR2 FYNNEI. This CDR3 is 11 amino acids long. The CDR3 reads CASSASVWQFF. The CDR3 DNA is TGTGCCAGCAGTGCCTCAGTCTGGCAGTTCTTC.

This clonotype was seen many times. This rearrangement joins TRBV20-1 to TRBJ2-5; TRBD1 matches at 8 bases. The V segment lost 6 bases and the J segment 5 bases; nucleotides outside the gene matches: 2. There are 11 residues in the CDR3. Germline V gives CDR1 DFQATT, CDR2 SNEGSKA (reference sequence). CDR3 residues: CSANRGETQYF. In DNA form, the CDR3 reads TGCAGTGCAAACAGGGGGGAGACCCAGTACTTC.

In its sample, this clonotype was seen a few times. This rearrangement joins TRBV20-1 to TRBJ2-1, with 13 bases lining up with TRBD2. Trimming took 6 bases from V and 9 from J; bases not matched to a gene: 11. CDR3 length: 15 amino acids. CDR1 DFQATT and CDR2 SNEGSKA come from the germline V gene (reference sequence). The CDR3 sequence: CSAETGLAGVSEQFF. For the CDR3, the DNA is TGCAGTGCAGAAACAGGACTAGCGGGAGTTAGTGAGCAGTTCTTC.

There are a few counts of this clonotype. The chain employs TRBV6-2 or TRBV6-3 and TRBJ2-3; D may correspond to TRBD1 or TRBD2 (6 bases each). The V end was cut by 1 base, the J end by 14 bases, with 13 bases between. In germline, CDR1 is MNHEY, CDR2 SVGEGT. The CDR3 has 12 amino acids. The CDR3 is CASSYYRGTSYF. CDR3 DNA sequence: TGTGCCAGCAGTTACTATAGGGGGACTTCGTATTTT.

As for this clonotype: This may arise from a read error, as a much more abundant clone is one base away. V gene TRBV27 combines with J gene TRBJ2-7; no clear D gene. V dropped 4 bases and J dropped 6 bases, with 10 bases sitting between them. Germline V gene data show CDR1 as MNHEY and CDR2 as SMNVEV (reference sequence). The CDR3 totals 12 residues. CDR3 bases: TGTGCCAGCAGTTCGACACTCTGCGAGCAGTACTTC. This sequence encodes CASSSTLCEQYF.

The rearrangement joins TRBV15 to TRBJ2-1, with 9 nucleotides matching TRBD2. V dropped 0 bases and J dropped 9; count of bases not matched to a gene: 3. The CDR3 extends over 14 amino acids. CDR1 is LNHNV, CDR2 YYDKDF, per germline (reference sequence). The CDR3 DNA reads TGTGCCACCAGCAGAGAGGCTAGCGGGACTGAGCAGTTCTTC. Translation gives CATSREASGTEQFF.

This clonotype turned up a few times. The V call is TRBV3-1, the J call TRBJ2-3, with no clear D. CDR3 length: 15 residues. Trimming pared 0 bases from V and 3 bases from J, leaving 10 bases between. Germline values: CDR1 LGHDT, CDR2 YNNKEL (reference sequence). The DNA for the CDR3 is TGTGCCAGCAGCCAAGAGCTAACGGGTACAGATACGCAGTATTTT. This codes for CASSQELTGTDTQYF.

The J gene is TRBJ1-1, the V gene TRBV20-1; D remains ambiguous. This CDR3 has 12 amino acids. CDR1 and CDR2 (germline): DFQATT, SNEGSKA (reference sequence). Trimming took 3 bases from V and 7 from J, leaving 12 bases between them. As DNA, the CDR3 is TGCAGTGCTAGGTCCGGAGTATATGAAGCTTTCTTT. Translation: CSARSGVYEAFF.

This clonotype was picked up a small number of times. The genes are TRBV6-5 and TRBJ2-7; possible D gene TRBD1, 5 bases. Germline V CDR1 and CDR2: MNHEY, SVGAGI. The CDR3 runs 13 residues. V lost 3 bases and J 4 bases, leaving 10 bases between the germline ends. The CDR3 DNA reads as TGTGCCAGCAGTTATATGCAGGGTTACGAGCAGTACTTC. Translating it yields CASSYMQGYEQYF.

This clonotype came up a few times. A much larger clonotype is one base distant, so this may be a read error. This sequence joins TRBV2 and TRBJ2-5; D call uncertain. Germline CDR1 is SNHLY and CDR2 is FYNNEI. The CDR3 contains 13 residues. Trimming removed 2 bases from V and 0 bases from J, with 4 bases in between. The CDR3 here is CASSENDQETQYF. The CDR3 DNA reads as TGTGCCAGCAGTGAAAACGACCAAGAGACCCAGTACTTC.

V usage is TRBV7-9 and J usage is TRBJ2-7; 8 nucleotides align to TRBD2. V was clipped by 5 bases and J by 5 bases; unmatched bases: 14. This CDR3 comprises 16 residues. Germline CDR1 SEHNR, CDR2 FQNEAQ (reference sequence). The CDR3 is CASSHPLAGGVNEQYF. The CDR3 region has the DNA TGTGCCAGCAGCCACCCCTTGGCGGGAGGCGTCAACGAGCAGTACTTC.

This chain links TRBV27 with TRBJ2-1; 12 positions match TRBD2. J lost 6 bases, V lost 4 bases, and 7 bases had no gene match. The CDR3 runs to 16 residues. CDR1 MNHEY and CDR2 SMNVEV come from the germline V gene (reference sequence). The CDR3 sequence is CASSSRLAGDRNEQFF. The CDR3 nucleotides are TGTGCCAGCAGTTCCAGACTAGCGGGAGATCGCAATGAGCAGTTCTTC.